Included here is one T cell receptor (beta chain) sequence, with context. Researchers built TCR beta libraries using quantitative 5'-RACE with molecular barcodes. Via MiXCR, TCRdb re-called the 5' RACE reads, giving one row per CDR3 protein. Of approximately 69,000 distinct CDR3 sequences listed, roughly 5.2% are singletons. The data originate from a study of CD8 T cells in ankylosing spondylitis. Trimming cost V 6 bases and J 9 bases, with 25 bases left between them. This CDR3 is built from 16 residues. CDR1 and CDR2 from the germline V gene are MDHEN and SYDVKM. The V and J genes are TRBV28 and TRBJ2-3; tentatively, D is TRBD2 (5 bases). Sequenced input: blood, either unsorted or a sorted T cell fraction (not recorded which). The clonotype originates from a male donor with ankylosing spondylitis or in good health (not recorded which). The CDR3 nucleotides are TGTGCCAGCAGCTTCTCTCCCGGGGATCCAAAGAAAACGCAGTATTTT. Its translation is CASSFSPGDPKKTQYF.